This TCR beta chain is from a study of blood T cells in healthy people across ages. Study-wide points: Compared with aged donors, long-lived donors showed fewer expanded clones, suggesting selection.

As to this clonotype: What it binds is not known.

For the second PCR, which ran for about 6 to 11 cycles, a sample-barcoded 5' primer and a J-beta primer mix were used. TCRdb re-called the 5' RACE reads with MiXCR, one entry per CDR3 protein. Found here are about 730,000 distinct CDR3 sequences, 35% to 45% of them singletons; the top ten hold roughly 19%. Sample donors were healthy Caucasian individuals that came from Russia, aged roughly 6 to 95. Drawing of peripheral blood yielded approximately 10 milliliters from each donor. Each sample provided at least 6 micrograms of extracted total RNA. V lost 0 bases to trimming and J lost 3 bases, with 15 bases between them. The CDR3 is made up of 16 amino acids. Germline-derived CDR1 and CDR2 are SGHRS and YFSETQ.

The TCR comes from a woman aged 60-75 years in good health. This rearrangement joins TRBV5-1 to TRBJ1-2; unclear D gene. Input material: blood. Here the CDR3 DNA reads TGCGCCAGCAGCTTGGACCGACCGGACGCGGACTATGGCTACACCTTC. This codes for CASSLDRPDADYGYTF.